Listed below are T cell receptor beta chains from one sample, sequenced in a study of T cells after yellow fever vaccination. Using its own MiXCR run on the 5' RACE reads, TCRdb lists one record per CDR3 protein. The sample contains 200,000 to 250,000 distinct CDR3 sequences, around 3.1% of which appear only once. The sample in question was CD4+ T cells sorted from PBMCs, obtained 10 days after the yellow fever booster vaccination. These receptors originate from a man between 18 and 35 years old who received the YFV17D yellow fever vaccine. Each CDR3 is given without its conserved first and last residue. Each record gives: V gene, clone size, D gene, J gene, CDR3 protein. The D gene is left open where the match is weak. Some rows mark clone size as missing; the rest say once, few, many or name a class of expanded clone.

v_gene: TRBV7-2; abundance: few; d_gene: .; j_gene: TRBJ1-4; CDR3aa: ASSFIQGVATNEKLF
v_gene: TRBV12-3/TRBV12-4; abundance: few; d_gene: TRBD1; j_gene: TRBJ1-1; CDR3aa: ASSFLTGTGEGTEAF
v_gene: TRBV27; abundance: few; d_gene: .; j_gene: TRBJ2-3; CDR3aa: ATSRMDTQY
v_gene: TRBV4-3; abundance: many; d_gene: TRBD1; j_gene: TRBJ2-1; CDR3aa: ASSQGPQGQGNYNEQF
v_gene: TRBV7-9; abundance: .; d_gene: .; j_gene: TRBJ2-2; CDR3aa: ASSSGELF
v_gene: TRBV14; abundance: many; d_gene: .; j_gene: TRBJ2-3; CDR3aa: ASSTLVSTDTQY
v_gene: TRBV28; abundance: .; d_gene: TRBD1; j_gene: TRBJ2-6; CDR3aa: ASTGQGMMGANVLT
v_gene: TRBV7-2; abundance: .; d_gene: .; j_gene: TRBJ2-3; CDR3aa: ASSSRLPADTQY
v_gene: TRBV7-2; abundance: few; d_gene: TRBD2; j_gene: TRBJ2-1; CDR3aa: ASSLSVLAGGRDEQF
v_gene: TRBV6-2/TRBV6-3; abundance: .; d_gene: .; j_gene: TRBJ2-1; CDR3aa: ASSAQGGQF
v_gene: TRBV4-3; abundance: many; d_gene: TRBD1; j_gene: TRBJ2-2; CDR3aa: ASSHRPPGTGTTGELF
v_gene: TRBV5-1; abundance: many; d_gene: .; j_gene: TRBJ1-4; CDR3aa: ASSSALGNEKLF
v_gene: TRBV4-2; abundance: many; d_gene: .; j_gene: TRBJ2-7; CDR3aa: ASSQDWASSYEQY
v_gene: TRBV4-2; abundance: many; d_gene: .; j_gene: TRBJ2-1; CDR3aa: ASSQDSPAYNEQF
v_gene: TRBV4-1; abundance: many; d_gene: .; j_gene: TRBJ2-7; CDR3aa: ASSRESAEQY